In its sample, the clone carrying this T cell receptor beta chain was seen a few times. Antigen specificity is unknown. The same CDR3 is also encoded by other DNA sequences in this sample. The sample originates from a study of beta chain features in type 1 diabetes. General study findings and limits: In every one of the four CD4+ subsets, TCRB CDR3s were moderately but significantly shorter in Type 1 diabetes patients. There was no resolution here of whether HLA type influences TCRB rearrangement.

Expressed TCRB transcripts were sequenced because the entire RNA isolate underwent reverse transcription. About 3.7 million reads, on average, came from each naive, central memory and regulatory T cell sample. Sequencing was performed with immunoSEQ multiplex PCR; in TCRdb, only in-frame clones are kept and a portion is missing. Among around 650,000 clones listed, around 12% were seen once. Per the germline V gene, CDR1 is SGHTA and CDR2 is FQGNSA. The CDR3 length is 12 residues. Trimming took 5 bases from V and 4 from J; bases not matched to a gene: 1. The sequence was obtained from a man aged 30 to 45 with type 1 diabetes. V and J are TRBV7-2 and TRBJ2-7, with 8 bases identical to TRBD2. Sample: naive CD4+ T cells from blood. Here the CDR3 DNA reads TGTGCCAGCAGCCCGGGGGGGTACGAGCAGTACTTC. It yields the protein CASSPGGYEQYF.